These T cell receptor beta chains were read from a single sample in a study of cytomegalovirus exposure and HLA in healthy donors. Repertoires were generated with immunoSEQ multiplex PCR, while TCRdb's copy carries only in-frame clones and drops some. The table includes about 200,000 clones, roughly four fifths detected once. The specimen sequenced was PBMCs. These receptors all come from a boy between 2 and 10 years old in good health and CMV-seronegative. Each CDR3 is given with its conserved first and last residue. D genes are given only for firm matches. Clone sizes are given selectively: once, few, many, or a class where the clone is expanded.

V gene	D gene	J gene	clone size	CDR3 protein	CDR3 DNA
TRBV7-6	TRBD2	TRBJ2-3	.	CASSPSGGHRTDTQYF	TGTGCCAGCAGCCCTAGCGGGGGGCACCGCACAGATACGCAGTATTTT
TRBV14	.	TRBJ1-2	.	CASSPGVYGYTF	TGTGCCAGCAGCCCAGGGGTCTATGGCTACACCTTC
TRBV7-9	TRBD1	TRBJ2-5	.	CASSPRAGQGGETQYF	TGTGCCAGCAGCCCCAGAGCCGGACAGGGAGGAGAGACCCAGTACTTC
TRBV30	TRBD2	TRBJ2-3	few	CAWSVAGTDTQYF	TGTGCCTGGAGTGTAGCGGGGACAGATACGCAGTATTTT
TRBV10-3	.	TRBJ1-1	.	CAISEYGATNTEAFF	TGTGCCATCAGTGAGTATGGAGCGACGAACACTGAAGCTTTCTTT
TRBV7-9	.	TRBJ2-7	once	CASSTQAPRYEQYF	TGTGCCAGCAGCACCCAAGCTCCGCGCTACGAGCAGTACTTC
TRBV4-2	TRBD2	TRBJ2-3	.	CASSPLAGGPGTDTQYF	TGTGCCAGCAGCCCCTTAGCGGGGGGGCCGGGCACAGATACGCAGTATTTT
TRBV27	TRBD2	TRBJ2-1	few	CASSILADPMRNEQFF	TGTGCCAGCAGTATACTAGCGGACCCGATGCGGAATGAGCAGTTCTTC
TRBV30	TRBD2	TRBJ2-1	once	CAWGHLAGGPHEQFF	TGTGCCTGGGGTCATCTAGCGGGGGGGCCCCATGAGCAGTTCTTC
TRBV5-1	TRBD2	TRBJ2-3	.	CASSLAGTSGTDTQYF	TGCGCCAGCAGCTTGGCCGGGACTAGCGGGACAGATACGCAGTATTTT
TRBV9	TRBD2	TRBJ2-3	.	CASSPLAGAEDTQYF	TGTGCCAGCAGCCCCTTAGCGGGGGCGGAAGATACGCAGTATTTT
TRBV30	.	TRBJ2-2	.	CAWSPQGTGELFF	TGTGCCTGGAGCCCCCAGGGAACCGGGGAGCTGTTTTTT
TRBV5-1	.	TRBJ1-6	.	CASSSREGPLHF	TGCGCCAGCAGCTCCAGGGAGGGGCCCCTCCACTTT
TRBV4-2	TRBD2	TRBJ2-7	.	CASSQSGGDSYEQYF	TGTGCCAGCAGCCAGAGCGGGGGTGATTCCTACGAGCAGTACTTC
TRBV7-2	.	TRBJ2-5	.	CASSLGSQETQYF	TGTGCCAGCAGCCTCGGTAGCCAAGAGACCCAGTACTTC
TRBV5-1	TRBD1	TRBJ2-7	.	CASSWDRAIYEQYF	TGCGCCAGCAGCTGGGACAGGGCTATCTACGAGCAGTACTTC
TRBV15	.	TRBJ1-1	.	CATSRDLSYTEAFF	TGTGCCACCAGCAGAGATCTGTCGTACACTGAAGCTTTCTTT
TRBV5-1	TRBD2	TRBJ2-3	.	CASSFGGAWTDTQYF	TGCGCCAGCAGCTTCGGGGGGGCCTGGACAGATACGCAGTATTTT